These 26 T cell receptor beta chains share one sample of origin, sequenced in a study of preoperative IRX-2 immunotherapy in early breast cancer. Some clones are missing from TCRdb's copy, which holds only in-frame ones; the method was immunoSEQ multiplex PCR. This table has about 5,600 clones, 55% to 65% appearing once. Treatment specified: preoperative locoregional IRX-2 cytokine immunotherapy. The sequencing used tumor tissue, collected before IRX-2 immunotherapy. The receptors originated from a human donor with breast cancer.

The chain uses TRBV6-8 and TRBJ1-2; D might be TRBD1 (6 bases). The CDR3 contains 15 residues. Trimming pared 5 bases from V and 2 bases from J, leaving 15 bases between. Germline V gene lookup returns CDR1 MNHGY and CDR2 SAAAGT. The CDR3 sequence is CASSVNRELNYGYTF. Here the CDR3 DNA reads TGTGCCAGCAGTGTTAACAGGGAACTCAACTATGGCTACACCTTC.

The gene calls are TRBV19 and TRBJ1-1; 7 nucleotides line up with TRBD1. The V and J ends lost 7 bases and 8 bases, in that order; junction bases with no gene match: 13. CDR3 length: 14 amino acids. Germline V gene sequence: CDR1 LNHDA, CDR2 SQIVND (reference sequence). The chain's CDR3 is CASMMTGYRSEAFF. Here the CDR3 DNA reads TGTGCCAGTATGATGACAGGGTACAGATCCGAAGCTTTCTTT.

This clone was seen more than once but under ten times. This chain's CDR3 is CASSLDPTVSEQFF. CDR3 bases: TGCGCCAGCAGCTTGGATCCGACAGTAAGTGAGCAGTTCTTC. The V call is TRBV5-1, the J call TRBJ2-1; TRBD1 is a possible D gene (5 bases). CDR3 length equals 14 residues. In germline, CDR1 is SGHRS, CDR2 YFSETQ. V lost 0 bases and J lost 9, with 13 bases in between.

The chain links TRBV7-7 to TRBJ2-1; 10 nucleotides agree with TRBD2. With V trimmed by 2 bases and J by 8 bases, 9 bases remained unmatched. Germline values: CDR1 SSHAT, CDR2 FNYEAQ (reference sequence). The CDR3 is 16 residues long. The chain's CDR3 is CASSLLASGRTHEQFF. The CDR3 DNA is TGTGCCAGCAGCTTATTGGCTAGCGGGAGAACCCATGAGCAGTTCTTC.

The chain is built from TRBV6-8 and TRBJ1-2; D unclear. The germline V gene encodes CDR1 MNHGY and CDR2 SAAAGT. V was shortened by 6 bases and J by 6 bases, with 11 bases between the two germline ends. CDR3 length equals 12 residues. In DNA, the CDR3 is TGTGCCAGCAGCGACCCCCCAGATGGCTACACCTTC. This sequence encodes CASSDPPDGYTF.

The J gene is TRBJ2-2, the V gene TRBV19, with D tentatively TRBD1 (6 bases). Per germline, CDR1 LNHDA and CDR2 SQIVND (reference sequence). The CDR3 loop spans 19 amino acids. Trimming left V 3 bases short and J 2 bases short, with 22 bases between. CDR3 sequence reads: CASSIDQGRFLLNTGELFF. CDR3 coding DNA: TGTGCCAGTAGTATTGATCAGGGGCGCTTCCTATTAAACACCGGGGAGCTGTTTTTT.

The chain is built from TRBV6-8 and TRBJ2-5, with TRBD2 as a possible D gene (6 bases). V was pared by 6 bases and J by 4 bases, with 12 bases between. This CDR3 has 13 residues. Germline lookup yields CDR1 MNHGY and CDR2 SAAAGT. CDR3 in amino acids: CASSPTSPETQYF. Here the CDR3 DNA reads TGTGCCAGCAGCCCGACTAGTCCAGAGACCCAGTACTTC.

CDR3: CASIVLAGAGELFF. Here the CDR3 DNA reads TGTGCCAGCATCGTACTAGCGGGAGCCGGGGAGCTGTTTTTT. The chain links TRBV12-5 to TRBJ2-2, with 11 bases aligning to TRBD2. This CDR3 has 14 residues. In germline, CDR1 is LGHNT, CDR2 FRNRAP.

The V gene is TRBV28, the J gene TRBJ1-5; D might be TRBD1 (5 bases). Trimming took off 3 bases at V and 7 bases at J, with 16 bases between the two ends. Germline values: CDR1 MDHEN, CDR2 SYDVKM. The CDR3 spans 15 residues. The CDR3 DNA reads TGTGCCAGCAGTTTCACCGGCGGAGGGGACCAGCCCCAGCATTTT. As protein: CASSFTGGGDQPQHF.

The sample holds one count of this clone. The CDR3: CASSTGTGLSGELFF. For the CDR3, the DNA is TGTGCCAGCAGTACCGGGACAGGGTTGTCCGGGGAGCTGTTTTTT. The rearrangement uses TRBV6-8 and TRBJ2-2; TRBD1 matches at 9 bases. Germline trimming cut 5 bases from V and 6 bases from J; bases unmatched to any gene: 7. CDR3 size: 15 residues. Germline assignment: CDR1 MNHGY and CDR2 SAAAGT.

V usage is TRBV6-8 and J usage is TRBJ2-7, with a possible D match to TRBD1 (5 bases). CDR1 MNHGY and CDR2 SAAAGT come from the germline V gene. The CDR3 length is 13 residues. V was shortened by 5 bases and J by 5 bases, with 13 bases between the two germline ends. The CDR3 is CASSTPGLHEQYF. DNA for the CDR3: TGTGCCAGCAGTACCCCAGGGTTACACGAGCAGTACTTC.

The chain employs TRBV6-8 and TRBJ2-1; D possibly corresponds to TRBD2 (5 bases). With 7 bases removed from V and 3 bases from J, the gap between germline ends came to 13 bases. CDR3 length: 14 amino acids. Germline CDR1 is MNHGY and CDR2 is SAAAGT. In DNA, the CDR3 is TGTGCCAGCAAGGCAGCGGACCTCTACAATGAGCAGTTCTTC. Its protein product is CASKAADLYNEQFF.

This chain links TRBV18 with TRBJ1-5; no clear D gene. The germline V gene encodes CDR1 KGHSH and CDR2 LQKENI. With 9 bases removed from V and 0 bases from J, the gap between germline ends came to 12 bases. This CDR3 spans 14 amino acids. CDR3 nucleotides: TGTGCCAGGGCCTTTTGGTATAGCAATCAGCCCCAGCATTTT. This gives the protein CARAFWYSNQPQHF. Drawing the rest from reference TRBV18 and TRBJ1-5, the complete variable domain is NAGVMQNPRHLVRRRGQEARLRCSPMKGHSHVYWYRQLPEEGLKFMVYLQKENIIDESGMPKERFSAEFPKEGPSILRIQQVVRGDSAAYFCARAFWYSNQPQHFGDGTRLSIL.

A word on this clone: Distinct nucleotide sequences in the sample also encode this CDR3. The chain carries TRBV19 and TRBJ1-2, with D perhaps TRBD1 (6 bases). The CDR3 runs 15 residues. V was trimmed by 3 bases and J by 4 bases, leaving 15 bases between them. The germline CDR1 and CDR2 sequences are LNHDA and SQIVND (reference sequence). Written as DNA, the CDR3 is TGTGCCAGTAGTATTTTTCGAGACAGGACCTATGGCTACACCTTC. Protein sequence: CASSIFRDRTYGYTF.

This clone was counted only a few times. The CDR3 loop is CASSLGAQTTYEQYF. CDR3 nucleotide sequence: TGTGCCAGCAGCTTGGGAGCACAGACCACCTACGAGCAGTACTTC. The chain has TRBV11-3 and TRBJ2-7; D might be TRBD2 (5 bases). CDR1 and CDR2 from the germline V gene are SGHNT and YENEEA. The V end lost 3 bases, the J end lost 2 bases, and 14 bases lay between the germline ends. The CDR3 totals 15 residues.

This chain uses TRBV10-3 with TRBJ2-2; 8 nucleotides match TRBD1. V lost 5 bases, J lost 1 base, and 6 bases stayed unmatched. This CDR3 is built from 16 residues. In germline, CDR1 is ENHRY, CDR2 SYGVKD. DNA of the CDR3: TGTGCCATCAGTCCGCCAACAGGGGGGAACACCGGGGAGCTGTTTTTT. Its translation is CAISPPTGGNTGELFF.

The gene calls are TRBV19 and TRBJ1-2, with D maybe TRBD1 (5 bases). The CDR3 runs 12 residues. Trimming left V 6 bases short and J 4 bases short, with 9 bases between. Germline V lookup: CDR1 LNHDA, CDR2 SQIVND (reference sequence). DNA of the CDR3: TGTGCCAGTAGAGACGGGGCCTATGGCTACACCTTC. Its translation is CASRDGAYGYTF. The full variable domain, its missing parts supplied by reference TRBV19 and TRBJ1-2, is DGGITQSPKYLFRKEGQNVTLSCEQNLNHDAMYWYRQDPGQGLRLIYYSQIVNDFQKGDIAEGYSVSREKKESFPLTVTSAQKNPTAFYLCASRDGAYGYTFGSGTRLTVV.

This chain uses TRBV12-5 with TRBJ2-1; 9 bases are a match to TRBD1. Trimming at V came to 2 bases and at J to 10 bases, leaving 6 bases not matched to a gene. The CDR3 covers 14 residues. CDR1 is LGHNT and CDR2 is FRNRAP in the germline V gene. The CDR3 nucleotides read TGTGCTAGTGGTTTGACAGGGGGCTCTATAGAGCAGTTCTTC. This gives the protein CASGLTGGSIEQFF.

The rearrangement joins TRBV6-8 to TRBJ1-3; D gene unclear. The germline gives CDR1 MNHGY, CDR2 SAAAGT. CDR3 length: 14 residues. Trimming cost V 0 bases and J 4 bases, with 7 bases left between them. The CDR3 is CASSYSITGNTIYF. Written as DNA, the CDR3 is TGTGCCAGCAGTTACTCGATTACCGGAAACACCATATATTTT.

This chain links TRBV6-8 with TRBJ2-2; a possible D gene is TRBD2 (5 bases). This CDR3 is built from 15 residues. CDR1 MNHGY and CDR2 SAAAGT come from the germline V gene. Trimming shortened V by 5 bases and J by 4 bases, and 14 bases separated the two germline ends. The CDR3 loop reads CASSERTGPTGELFF. The CDR3 DNA follows: TGTGCCAGCAGTGAGCGGACTGGTCCCACCGGGGAGCTGTTTTTT.

The gene calls are TRBV5-1 and TRBJ2-5; D may be TRBD2 (5 bases). Germline CDR1 reads SGHRS; CDR2 reads YFSETQ. V lost 1 base to trimming and J lost 5 bases, with 15 bases between them. There are 15 residues in the CDR3. The CDR3 nucleotides read TGCGCCAGCAGCTTGTCTTCCTCTCGAGGGGAGACCCAGTACTTC. This encodes CASSLSSSRGETQYF. Drawing the rest from reference TRBV5-1 and TRBJ2-5, the complete variable domain is KAGVTQTPRYLIKTRGQQVTLSCSPISGHRSVSWYQQTPGQGLQFLFEYFSETQRNKGNFPGRFSGRQFSNSRSEMNVSTLELGDSALYLCASSLSSSRGETQYFGPGTRLLVL.

V usage is TRBV23-1 and J usage is TRBJ2-7; TRBD2 matches 7 bases. TRBV23-1 is placed among ORFs of uncertain function. The CDR3 length is 14 residues. The V and J ends lost 5 bases and 2 bases, in that order; junction bases with no gene match: 6. CDR3 in amino acids: CASSAPGRTYEQYF. In DNA form, the CDR3 reads TGCGCCAGCAGTGCTCCCGGGAGGACCTACGAGCAGTACTTC.

The chain has TRBV15 and TRBJ2-5; TRBD1 matches 9 bases. With V trimmed by 2 bases and J by 2 bases, 3 bases remained unmatched. This CDR3 region has 15 residues. Germline V lookup: CDR1 LNHNV, CDR2 YYDKDF (reference sequence). The CDR3 loop reads CATSRWGTGQETQYF. CDR3 nucleotides: TGTGCCACCAGCAGATGGGGGACAGGGCAAGAGACCCAGTACTTC.

This clone was recorded a few times. The genes are TRBV6-8 and TRBJ2-2, with a weak D call TRBD1 (5 bases). V lost 6 bases to trimming and J lost 5 bases, with 16 bases between them. Germline loops: CDR1 MNHGY, CDR2 SAAAGT. This CDR3 region has 15 residues. CDR3 nucleotides: TGTGCCAGCAGGAAAGGGGAATACCATACCGGGGAGCTGTTTTTT. Translation gives CASRKGEYHTGELFF.

For the CDR3, the DNA is TGTGCCAGCAGCTTAGTTGCTGGGATGAATGAAAAACTGTTTTTT. Amino acids: CASSLVAGMNEKLFF. The chain is built from TRBV11-1 and TRBJ1-4; no reliable D call. V was pared by 1 base and J by 5 bases, with 11 bases between. Germline CDR1 reads SGHAT; CDR2 reads FQDESV (reference sequence). The CDR3 runs to 15 residues.

V and J are TRBV6-8 and TRBJ1-3, with TRBD1 identical over 9 bases. The CDR3 extends over 13 amino acids. Germline lookup yields CDR1 MNHGY and CDR2 SAAAGT. Losses at the gene ends were 6 bases for V and 7 bases for J; bases not matched to a gene: 4. The CDR3 DNA reads TGTGCCAGCAGCCGGGACAGGGAGAACACCATATATTTT. Translating gives CASSRDRENTIYF.